The next 5 T cell receptor beta chains were all read from a single sample in a study of T cell repertoires in cytomegalovirus infection. The antigens of these receptors remain unknown. In TCRdb, the reads were re-called with MiXCR into one record per CDR3 protein. The sample comprises about 900,000 distinct CDR3 sequences, 31% of which are singletons, and around an eighth rests with the top ten. The sample was cultured CD8+ T cells from PBMCs, taken from culture after CMV antigen stimulation. All receptors come from a human donor in good health (CMV status not recorded). Some clones in this sample may be carry-over from other donors' samples.

Remarks on this clonotype: One junction end does not reproduce the germline sequence, and a read error may be involved. The gene calls are TRBV12-3 or TRBV12-4 and TRBJ2-7, with TRBD1 matching 7 bases. The CDR3 consists of 17 residues. CDR3 in amino acids: CVSSLRFTETGIYEQYF. In nucleotides, the CDR3 is TGTGTCAGCAGTTTAAGGTTCACGGAGACAGGGATCTACGAGCAGTACTTC.

A few counts support this clonotype. The germline gene is not matched at one end of the junction; a read error may be the cause. V and J are TRBV12-3 or TRBV12-4 and TRBJ1-1, with 7 bases matching TRBD1. The CDR3 extends over 14 amino acids. In DNA form, the CDR3 reads TGTGCCAGCAGCTTAGGGGGCTTCGTTACTGAAGCTTTCTTT. Residues: CASSLGGFVTEAFF.

V gene TRBV28 combines with J gene TRBJ2-1; possibly TRBD1 for D (5 bases). V shed 6 bases and J shed 1 base, with 10 bases lying between them. Germline CDR1 and CDR2: MDHEN and SYDVKM. The length of the CDR3 is 14 residues. CDR3 protein: CASSIQGSYNEQFF. The CDR3 DNA follows: TGTGCCAGCAGCATCCAGGGTTCCTACAATGAGCAGTTCTTC. Using reference TRBV28 and TRBJ2-1 for the parts outside the CDR3, the full variable domain is DVKVTQSSRYLVKRTGEKVFLECVQDMDHENMFWYRQDPGLGLRLIYFSYDVKMKEKGDIPEGYSVSREKKERFSLILESASTNQTSMYLCASSIQGSYNEQFFGPGTRLTVL.

This clonotype was counted only a few times. The chain is built from TRBV4-1 and TRBJ1-2; unclear D gene. This CDR3 spans 16 amino acids. Trimming took off 1 base at V and 4 bases at J, with 16 bases between the two ends. Looked up from germline, CDR1 is MGHRA and CDR2 is YSYEKL. The DNA of the CDR3 is TGCGCCAGCAGCCAAGTCTCCCCGGCGGGATCCTATGGCTACACCTTC. This translates into CASSQVSPAGSYGYTF.

The J gene is TRBJ1-2, the V gene TRBV29-1; no firm D call. Trimming pared 1 base from V and 3 bases from J, leaving 18 bases between. This CDR3 has 16 residues. Per germline, CDR1 SQVTM and CDR2 ANQGSEA. CDR3 in amino acids: CSVEVTAGGLYYGYTF. CDR3 nucleotides: TGCAGCGTTGAAGTCACAGCGGGAGGGTTATACTATGGCTACACCTTC.